Presented here are 9 T cell receptor beta chains from one specimen sequenced in a study of technical replicates of blood from several donors. Assay: immunoSEQ multiplex PCR; the TCRdb copy retains only in-frame clones and omits some. Of tens of thousands of clones in the sample, 95% were seen once. The sample taken for sequencing was T cells isolated from PBMCs. These receptor sequences come from a human donor in good health.

V usage is TRBV15 and J usage is TRBJ1-3; possibly TRBD1 for D (5 bases). V shed 3 bases and J shed 2 bases, with 11 bases lying between them. Germline CDR1 and CDR2: LNHNV and YYDKDF (reference sequence). The CDR3 loop spans 15 amino acids. The CDR3 nucleotides are TGTGCCACCAGCAGTGACAGCTTGCCTGGAAACACCATATATTTT. It yields the protein CATSSDSLPGNTIYF.

The CDR3 region is CAISESGGAHGYTF. The DNA for the CDR3 is TGTGCCATCAGTGAGTCAGGGGGGGCTCACGGCTACACCTTC. V and J are TRBV10-3 and TRBJ1-2, with D possibly being TRBD1 (6 bases). CDR1 and CDR2 from the germline V gene are ENHRY and SYGVKD. Trimming removed 0 bases from V and 8 bases from J, with 13 bases in between. The length of the CDR3 is 14 residues.

The chain uses TRBV5-1 and TRBJ1-1, with D possibly being TRBD1 (5 bases). CDR1 and CDR2 from the germline V gene are SGHRS and YFSETQ. The CDR3 spans 15 residues. The germline V and J ends were trimmed by 0 bases and 3 bases, with 12 bases remaining between them. CDR3 DNA sequence: TGCGCCAGCAGCTTGGGCCGGGGGTGGGACACTGAAGCTTTCTTT. Its translation: CASSLGRGWDTEAFF. The full variable domain, with the rest looked up from reference TRBV5-1 and TRBJ1-1, is KAGVTQTPRYLIKTRGQQVTLSCSPISGHRSVSWYQQTPGQGLQFLFEYFSETQRNKGNFPGRFSGRQFSNSRSEMNVSTLELGDSALYLCASSLGRGWDTEAFFGQGTRLTVV.

V gene TRBV2 combines with J gene TRBJ1-1; a possible D gene is TRBD1 (6 bases). Between the trimmed V and J ends, which lost 5 bases and 1 base, there was a span of 11 bases. The CDR3 has 14 residues. Germline V gene sequence: CDR1 SNHLY, CDR2 FYNNEI. The CDR3 DNA follows: TGTGCCAGCAGTCTACAGGGCCCGAACACTGAAGCTTTCTTT. This sequence encodes CASSLQGPNTEAFF.

This chain connects TRBV25-1 to TRBJ2-5; 8 bases are shared with TRBD1. The germline V gene encodes CDR1 MGHDK and CDR2 SYGVNS. Trimming at V came to 2 bases and at J to 5 bases, leaving 1 base not matched to a gene. This CDR3 region has 13 residues. The DNA for the CDR3 is TGTGCCAGCAGTGAACAGGGGGCGGAGACCCAGTACTTC. Its protein is CASSEQGAETQYF. Combining the CDR3 with reference TRBV25-1 and TRBJ2-5 gives the whole variable domain EADIYQTPRYLVIGTGKKITLECSQTMGHDKMYWYQQDPGMELHLIHYSYGVNSTEKGDLSSESTVSRIRTEHFPLTLESARPSHTSQYLCASSEQGAETQYFGPGTRLLVL.

CDR3 region: CASSIRGRGRGRPFYGYTF. The DNA of the CDR3 is TGTGCCAGTAGTATTAGGGGGCGTGGCAGGGGGCGCCCCTTCTATGGCTACACCTTC. V and J are TRBV19 and TRBJ1-2; 8 positions agree with TRBD1. CDR1 and CDR2 (germline): LNHDA, SQIVND (reference sequence). The CDR3 sequence is 19 residues long. After removal of 3 bases from V and 4 bases from J, the junction contained 19 bases not matched to a gene.

The table lists this clone with a count of one. The gene calls are TRBV18 and TRBJ1-2; 7 positions match TRBD1. V trimming: 1 base; J trimming: 4 bases; junction bases outside the gene matches: 6. CDR1 is KGHSH and CDR2 is LQKENI in the germline V gene. This CDR3 contains 15 residues. The CDR3, as DNA: TGTGCCAGCTCACCACAAGAGACAGGGACCTATGGCTACACCTTC. It encodes CASSPQETGTYGYTF. Using reference TRBV18 and TRBJ1-2 for the parts outside the CDR3, the full variable domain is NAGVMQNPRHLVRRRGQEARLRCSPMKGHSHVYWYRQLPEEGLKFMVYLQKENIIDESGMPKERFSAEFPKEGPSILRIQQVVRGDSAAYFCASSPQETGTYGYTFGSGTRLTVV.

This clone was detected once. This chain connects TRBV19 to TRBJ1-1; TRBD1 matches at 11 bases. The germline V gene has CDR1 LNHDA and CDR2 SQIVND (reference sequence). This CDR3 region has 15 residues. The ends lost 6 bases at V and 4 bases at J; junction bases unmatched: 7. CDR3 DNA: TGTGCCAGTAGCTGGACAGGGGGCGCGTTCACTGAAGCTTTCTTT. Amino acids: CASSWTGGAFTEAFF.

The chain joins TRBV6-4 to TRBJ2-2; 14 bases are shared with TRBD2. CDR3 size: 16 residues. Germline CDR1 is MRHNA and CDR2 is SNTAGT. Germline trimming cut 0 bases from V and 6 bases from J; bases unmatched to any gene: 0. This CDR3 reads CASSDSGLAGAGELFF. The CDR3 nucleotides are TGTGCCAGCAGTGACTCGGGACTAGCGGGAGCCGGGGAGCTGTTTTTT.